The clone carrying this T cell receptor (beta chain) came up many times. The record originates from a study of patients and donors after allogeneic stem cell transplantation. The V and J ends lost 6 bases and 5 bases, in that order; junction bases with no gene match: 6. Looked up from germline, CDR1 is MNHNS and CDR2 is SASEGT. This CDR3 region has 13 residues. TCRdb reprocessed the RT-PCR reads with MiXCR, giving one entry per CDR3 protein. The data contain hundreds of thousands of distinct CDR3 sequences, approximately 14% of them seen just once; the ten biggest clones take up around a tenth. J is TRBJ1-1 and V is TRBV6-1, with 7 bases aligning to TRBD1. The TCR originated in a human donor who was either an allogeneic HSCT recipient or a stem cell or donor lymphocyte infusion donor (not recorded which). It is not recorded whose cells these are; they may come from a transplant donor. Material: blood, either unsorted or a sorted T cell fraction (not recorded which). The CDR3 is CASSQNRGTEAFF. In DNA form, the CDR3 reads TGTGCCAGCAGCCAAAACAGGGGAACTGAAGCTTTCTTT.